This TCR beta chain comes out of a study of T cell changes during pregnancy in multiple sclerosis. The CDR3 is 14 amino acids. Per germline, CDR1 MDHEN and CDR2 SYDVKM. J gave up 3 bases and V 7 bases, and 6 bases lay outside the gene matches. Libraries were prepared by immunoSEQ multiplex PCR; TCRdb keeps only in-frame clonotypes and omits some of them. The profile shows 99,000 or so clones, approximately 94% of them singletons. The chain couples TRBV28 to TRBJ1-5; TRBD1 matches at 7 bases. This receptor was taken from a female donor with multiple sclerosis, enrolled in a pregnancy study. The input for sequencing was peripheral blood, taken after pregnancy. As DNA, the CDR3 is TGTGCCAGCATTGGCGGGACAGCCAATCAGCCCCAGCATTTT. This encodes CASIGGTANQPQHF.